What follows are 7 T cell receptor beta chains derived from one specimen sequenced in a study of T cells after somatic rescue of genetic block. Clones were sequenced by immunoSEQ multiplex PCR, and TCRdb holds only the in-frame ones, with some missing. The table records tens of thousands of clones, about nine tenths of them present only once. Sequencing was done on a sample of peripheral blood mononuclear cells (PBMCs). These receptors came from a woman aged 18-30 years.

The chain combines TRBV7-9 with TRBJ2-7; D gene uncertain. CDR3 length: 14 amino acids. Trimming left V 5 bases short and J 7 bases short, with 18 bases between. Germline CDR1 and CDR2: SEHNR and FQNEAQ (reference sequence). The CDR3 bases are TGTGCCAGCAGCCCTGTGGGAATTCTAGGAGAGCAGTACTTC. Protein sequence: CASSPVGILGEQYF.

This chain uses TRBV7-9 with TRBJ1-1; tentative D call: TRBD1 (5 bases). This CDR3 has 18 residues. Germline V lookup: CDR1 SEHNR, CDR2 FQNEAQ (reference sequence). V lost 4 bases and J 2 bases, leaving 23 bases between the germline ends. The CDR3 sequence is CASSSPELGPRGNTEAFF. The CDR3 DNA follows: TGTGCCAGCAGCTCGCCGGAATTGGGCCCGAGGGGCAACACTGAAGCTTTCTTT.

This rearrangement joins TRBV7-9 to TRBJ1-5; D ambiguous. Trimming cost V 3 bases and J 2 bases, with 8 bases left between them. CDR1 and CDR2 from the germline V gene are SEHNR and FQNEAQ (reference sequence). The CDR3 has 14 residues. The CDR3 coding sequence is TGTGCCAGCAGCTTCCCCGGGGGCAATCAGCCCCAGCATTTT. It translates to CASSFPGGNQPQHF.

The rearrangement uses TRBV11-3 and TRBJ1-2, with 7 nucleotides matching TRBD1. This CDR3 is built from 16 residues. CDR1 is SGHNT and CDR2 is YENEEA in the germline V gene. V shed 3 bases and J 1 base; nucleotides not matched to a gene: 8. CDR3 amino acids: CASSFLTGTVNYGYTF. In DNA, the CDR3 is TGTGCCAGCAGCTTTTTGACCGGGACAGTTAACTATGGCTACACCTTC.

J is TRBJ1-5 and V is TRBV19; D ambiguous. V lost 1 base to trimming and J lost 6 bases, with 13 bases between them. Germline loops: CDR1 LNHDA, CDR2 SQIVND (reference sequence). The CDR3 runs to 15 residues. In nucleotides, the CDR3 is TGTGCCAGTAGTATAGCCGCTCGGGGAGGTCAGCCCCAGCATTTT. The encoded protein is CASSIAARGGQPQHF.

The chain has TRBV19 and TRBJ2-7; no definite D call. Looked up from germline, CDR1 is LNHDA and CDR2 is SQIVND (reference sequence). Trimming removed 2 bases at V and 2 bases at J, with 7 bases between. CDR3 length: 13 residues. The CDR3 region has the DNA TGTGCCAGTAGTATATCCCGTACCTACGAGCAGTACTTC. Translating gives CASSISRTYEQYF.

V and J are TRBV18 and TRBJ2-7, with 9 bases that match TRBD2. The germline gives CDR1 KGHSH, CDR2 LQKENI. The CDR3 is made up of 16 amino acids. The junction had 9 bases not matched to a gene; V was cut back by 6 bases and J by 0 bases. For the CDR3, the DNA is TGTGCCAGCTCTCCCGATGGCGGGAGGGCCTCCTACGAGCAGTACTTC. Translating gives CASSPDGGRASYEQYF.